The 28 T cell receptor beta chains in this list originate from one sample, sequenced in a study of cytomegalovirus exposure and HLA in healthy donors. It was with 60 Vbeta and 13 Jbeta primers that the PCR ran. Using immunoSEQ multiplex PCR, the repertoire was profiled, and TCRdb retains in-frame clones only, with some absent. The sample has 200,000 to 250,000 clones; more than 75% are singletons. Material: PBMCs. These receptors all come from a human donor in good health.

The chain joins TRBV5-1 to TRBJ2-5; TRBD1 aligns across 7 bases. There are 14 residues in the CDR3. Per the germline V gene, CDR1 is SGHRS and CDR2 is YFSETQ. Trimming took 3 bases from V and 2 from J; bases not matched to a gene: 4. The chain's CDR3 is CASSSGTVQETQYF. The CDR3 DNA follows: TGCGCCAGCAGCTCCGGGACAGTGCAAGAGACCCAGTACTTC.

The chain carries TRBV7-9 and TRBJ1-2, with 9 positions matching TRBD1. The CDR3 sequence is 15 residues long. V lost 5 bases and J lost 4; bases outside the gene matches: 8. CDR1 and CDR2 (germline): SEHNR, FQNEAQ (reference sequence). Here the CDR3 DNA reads TGTGCCAGCAGCGCACAGGGGGCCCTAAGCTATGGCTACACCTTC. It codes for CASSAQGALSYGYTF.

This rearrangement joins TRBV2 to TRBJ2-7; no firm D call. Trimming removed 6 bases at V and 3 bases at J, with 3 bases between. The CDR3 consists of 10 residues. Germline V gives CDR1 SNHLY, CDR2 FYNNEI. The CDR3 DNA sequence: TGTGCCAGCAGCTACTACGAGCAGTACTTC. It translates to CASSYYEQYF.

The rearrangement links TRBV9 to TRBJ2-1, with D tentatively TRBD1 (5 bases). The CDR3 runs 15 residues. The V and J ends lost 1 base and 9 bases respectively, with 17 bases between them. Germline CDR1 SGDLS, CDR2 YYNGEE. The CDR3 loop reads CASSVNQGKESEQFF. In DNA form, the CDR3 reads TGTGCCAGCAGCGTAAATCAGGGAAAAGAAAGTGAGCAGTTCTTC.

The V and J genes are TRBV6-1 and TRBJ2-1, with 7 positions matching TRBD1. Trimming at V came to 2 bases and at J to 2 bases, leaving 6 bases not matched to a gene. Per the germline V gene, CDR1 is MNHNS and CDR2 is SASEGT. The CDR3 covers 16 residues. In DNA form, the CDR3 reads TGTGCCAGCAGTGAAATGACAGGGCCCCCCTACAATGAGCAGTTCTTC. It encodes CASSEMTGPPYNEQFF.

The CDR3 nucleotides are TGTGCCAGCAGTGAATCAGGGTTATACTATGGCTACACCTTC. It translates to CASSESGLYYGYTF. The rearrangement links TRBV6-1 to TRBJ1-2, with D maybe TRBD1 (5 bases). The germline V gene has CDR1 MNHNS and CDR2 SASEGT. The CDR3 totals 14 residues. V was pared by 2 bases and J by 3 bases, with 10 bases between.

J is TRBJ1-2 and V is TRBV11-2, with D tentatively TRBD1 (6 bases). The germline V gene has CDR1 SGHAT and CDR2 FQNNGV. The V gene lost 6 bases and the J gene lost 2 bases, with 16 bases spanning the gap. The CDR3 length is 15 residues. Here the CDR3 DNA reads TGTGCCAGCAGATACACCACCGGGACAAACTATGGCTACACCTTC. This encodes CASRYTTGTNYGYTF.

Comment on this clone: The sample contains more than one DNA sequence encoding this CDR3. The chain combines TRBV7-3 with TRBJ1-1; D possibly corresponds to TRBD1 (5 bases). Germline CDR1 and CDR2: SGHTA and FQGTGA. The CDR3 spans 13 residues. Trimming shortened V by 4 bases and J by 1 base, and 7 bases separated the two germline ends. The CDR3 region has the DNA TGTGCCAGCAGCTCGGGGGGGAACACTGAAGCTTTCTTT. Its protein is CASSSGGNTEAFF.

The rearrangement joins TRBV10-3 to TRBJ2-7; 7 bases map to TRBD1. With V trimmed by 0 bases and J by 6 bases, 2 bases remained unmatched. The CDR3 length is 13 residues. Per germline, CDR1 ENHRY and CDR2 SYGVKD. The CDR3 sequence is CAISESWTGEQYF. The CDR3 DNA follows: TGTGCCATCAGTGAGTCCTGGACAGGCGAGCAGTACTTC.

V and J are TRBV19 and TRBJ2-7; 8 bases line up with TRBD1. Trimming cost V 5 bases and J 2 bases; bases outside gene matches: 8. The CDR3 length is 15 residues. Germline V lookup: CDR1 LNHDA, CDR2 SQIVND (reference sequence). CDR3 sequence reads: CASSLGQARPYEQYF. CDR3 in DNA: TGTGCCAGTAGTCTGGGACAGGCACGCCCCTACGAGCAGTACTTC.

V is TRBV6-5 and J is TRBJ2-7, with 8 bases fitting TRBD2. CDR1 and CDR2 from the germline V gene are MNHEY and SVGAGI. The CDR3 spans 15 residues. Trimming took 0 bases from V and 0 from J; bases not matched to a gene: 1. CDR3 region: CASSYSSGGSYEQYF. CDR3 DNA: TGTGCCAGCAGTTACTCGAGCGGGGGCTCCTACGAGCAGTACTTC.

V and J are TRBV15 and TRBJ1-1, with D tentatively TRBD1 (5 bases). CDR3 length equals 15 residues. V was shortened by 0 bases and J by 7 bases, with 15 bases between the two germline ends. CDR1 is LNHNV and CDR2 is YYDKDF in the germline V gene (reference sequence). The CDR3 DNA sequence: TGTGCCACCAGCAGAGATCGTCAGGGAAGAGGTGAAGCTTTCTTT. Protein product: CATSRDRQGRGEAFF.

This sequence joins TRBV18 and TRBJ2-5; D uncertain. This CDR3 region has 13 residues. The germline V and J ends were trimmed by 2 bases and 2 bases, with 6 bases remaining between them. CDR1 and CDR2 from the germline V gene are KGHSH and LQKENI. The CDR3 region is CASSPGQQETQYF. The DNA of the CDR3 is TGTGCCAGCTCACCAGGGCAACAAGAGACCCAGTACTTC.

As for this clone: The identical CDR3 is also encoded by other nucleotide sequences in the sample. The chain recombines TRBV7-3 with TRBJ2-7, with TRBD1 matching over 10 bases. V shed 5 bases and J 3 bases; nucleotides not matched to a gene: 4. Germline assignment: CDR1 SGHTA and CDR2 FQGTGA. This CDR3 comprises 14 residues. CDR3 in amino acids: CASSLDRGSYEQYF. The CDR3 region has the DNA TGTGCCAGCAGCCTGGACAGGGGGAGCTACGAGCAGTACTTC.

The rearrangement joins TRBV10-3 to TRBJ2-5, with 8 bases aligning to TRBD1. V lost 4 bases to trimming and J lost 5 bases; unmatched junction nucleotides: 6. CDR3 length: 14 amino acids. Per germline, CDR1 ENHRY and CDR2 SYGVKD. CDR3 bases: TGTGCCATCAGTGCGAACAGGGGGGCCGAGACCCAGTACTTC. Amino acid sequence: CAISANRGAETQYF.

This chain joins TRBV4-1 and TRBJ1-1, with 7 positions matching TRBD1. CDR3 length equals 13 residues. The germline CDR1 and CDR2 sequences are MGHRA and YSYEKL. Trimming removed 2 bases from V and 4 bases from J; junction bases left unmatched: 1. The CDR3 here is CASSQNRGTEAFF. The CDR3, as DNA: TGCGCCAGCAGCCAAAACAGGGGCACTGAAGCTTTCTTT.

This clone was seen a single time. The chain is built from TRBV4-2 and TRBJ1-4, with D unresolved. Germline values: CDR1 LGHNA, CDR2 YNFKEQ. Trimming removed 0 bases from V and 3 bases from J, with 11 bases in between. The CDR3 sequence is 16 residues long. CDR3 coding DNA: TGTGCCAGCAGCCAAGATGCTGGGAGGCCTAATGAAAAACTGTTTTTT. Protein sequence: CASSQDAGRPNEKLFF.

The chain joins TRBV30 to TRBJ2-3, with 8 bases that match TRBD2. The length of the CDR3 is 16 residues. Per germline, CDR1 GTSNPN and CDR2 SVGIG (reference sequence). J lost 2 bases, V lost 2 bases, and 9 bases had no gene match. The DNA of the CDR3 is TGTGCCTGGAGTCTTTATAGCGGGAAAGACACAGATACGCAGTATTTT. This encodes CAWSLYSGKDTDTQYF.

The CDR3 sequence is CASSIRIQGTGELFF. The CDR3 DNA follows: TGTGCCAGTAGTATTCGAATTCAGGGCACCGGGGAGCTGTTTTTT. The J gene is TRBJ2-2, the V gene TRBV19; TRBD1 might be the D (5 bases). V lost 3 bases and J lost 4, with 12 bases in between. The CDR3 length is 15 residues. CDR1 LNHDA and CDR2 SQIVND come from the germline V gene (reference sequence).

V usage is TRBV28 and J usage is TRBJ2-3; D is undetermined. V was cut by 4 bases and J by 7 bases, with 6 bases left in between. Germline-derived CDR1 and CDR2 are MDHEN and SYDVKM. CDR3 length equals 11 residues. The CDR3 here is CASSSSYTQYF. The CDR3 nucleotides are TGTGCCAGCAGTTCCAGTTATACGCAGTATTTT.

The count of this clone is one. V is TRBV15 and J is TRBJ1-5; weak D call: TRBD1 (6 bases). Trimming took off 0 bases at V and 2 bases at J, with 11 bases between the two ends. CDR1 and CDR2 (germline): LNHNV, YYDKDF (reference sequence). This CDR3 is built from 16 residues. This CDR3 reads CATSRERGIGNQPQHF. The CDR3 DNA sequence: TGTGCCACCAGCAGAGAGAGGGGGATAGGCAATCAGCCCCAGCATTTT.

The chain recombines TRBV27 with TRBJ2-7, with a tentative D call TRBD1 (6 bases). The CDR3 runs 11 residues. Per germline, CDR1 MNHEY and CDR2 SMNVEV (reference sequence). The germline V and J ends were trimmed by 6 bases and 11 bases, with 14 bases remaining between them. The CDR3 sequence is CASSIRGMEYF. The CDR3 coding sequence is TGTGCCAGCAGCATCAGGGGTATGGAGTACTTC.

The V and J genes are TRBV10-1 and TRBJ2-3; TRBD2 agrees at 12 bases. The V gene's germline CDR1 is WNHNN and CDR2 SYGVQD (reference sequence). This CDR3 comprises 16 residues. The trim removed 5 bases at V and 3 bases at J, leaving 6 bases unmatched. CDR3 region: CASSSRLAGETDTQYF. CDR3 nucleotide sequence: TGCGCCAGCAGTTCTCGACTAGCGGGAGAAACAGATACGCAGTATTTT.

CDR3 bases: TGTGCCAGCAGGTCCGGGACAGGGGTCGATGAAGCTTTCTTT. It codes for CASRSGTGVDEAFF. J is TRBJ1-1 and V is TRBV9; 10 positions match TRBD1. The J segment lost 7 bases and the V segment lost 5 bases, leaving 8 bases of the junction unmatched. This CDR3 is 14 amino acids long. Looked up from germline, CDR1 is SGDLS and CDR2 is YYNGEE.

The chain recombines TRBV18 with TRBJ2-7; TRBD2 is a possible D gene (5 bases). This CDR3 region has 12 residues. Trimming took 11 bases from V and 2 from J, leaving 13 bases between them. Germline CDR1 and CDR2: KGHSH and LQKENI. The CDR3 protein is CARRRAPYEQYF. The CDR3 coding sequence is TGTGCCCGGCGGCGGGCCCCCTACGAGCAGTACTTC.

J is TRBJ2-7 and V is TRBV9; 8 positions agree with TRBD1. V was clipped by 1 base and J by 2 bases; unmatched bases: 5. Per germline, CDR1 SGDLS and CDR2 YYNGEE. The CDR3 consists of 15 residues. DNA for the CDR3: TGTGCCAGCAGCGTAACAGGGGGGTCTGCCTACGAGCAGTACTTC. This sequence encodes CASSVTGGSAYEQYF.

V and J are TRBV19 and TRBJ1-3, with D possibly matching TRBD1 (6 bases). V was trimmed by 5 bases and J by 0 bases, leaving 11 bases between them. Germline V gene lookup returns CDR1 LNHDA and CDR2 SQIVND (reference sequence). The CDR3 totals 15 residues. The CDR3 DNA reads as TGTGCCAGTAGTTTCCTGACAGGCTCTGGAAACACCATATATTTT. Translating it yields CASSFLTGSGNTIYF.

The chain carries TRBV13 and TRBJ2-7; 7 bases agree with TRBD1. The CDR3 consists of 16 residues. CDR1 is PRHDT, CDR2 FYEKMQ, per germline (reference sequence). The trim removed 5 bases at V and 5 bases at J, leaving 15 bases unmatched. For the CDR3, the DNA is TGTGCCAGCAGCCCCAGGGGGATTGGCGAACAGGACGAGCAGTACTTC. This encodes CASSPRGIGEQDEQYF.